This T cell receptor beta chain comes out of a study of blood T cell repertoires in COVID-19. The overall study: PBMCs, B-cell-depleted T cells, or T cells were the source of the cDNA or gDNA that made up the material.

Germline V gene lookup returns CDR1 MNHEY and CDR2 SVGEGT. V lost 0 bases to trimming and J lost 6 bases, with 8 bases between them. The CDR3 covers 13 residues. Assay used: immunoSEQ multiplex PCR; TCRdb lists only in-frame clones, some missing. The data contain approximately 170,000 clones, roughly nine tenths of them singletons. In this sample, this clone turned up a few times. Material for sequencing was peripheral blood. The TCR comes from a man between 18 and 29 years old who had recovered from COVID-19. The V call is TRBV6-2 or TRBV6-3, the J call TRBJ1-2, with D possibly being TRBD1 (6 bases). CDR3 amino acids: CASSYSQGDGYTF. CDR3 in DNA: TGTGCCAGCAGTTACTCACAGGGCGATGGCTACACCTTC.